The text below deals with one T cell receptor (beta chain). There are 16 residues in the CDR3. The germline V and J ends were trimmed by 3 bases and 4 bases, with 15 bases remaining between them. The V gene's germline CDR1 is LNHDA and CDR2 SQIVND (reference sequence). Sequenced by immunoSEQ multiplex PCR; TCRdb stores in-frame clones only, minus some. The sample yields 90,000 to 100,000 clones, 90% seen once. This record comes from a study of OX40 agonist ivuxolimab in advanced cancers. V and J are TRBV19 and TRBJ2-2; D may be TRBD2 (5 bases). Sample: CD4+ or CD8+ T cells sorted from blood, taken in a trial of the OX40 agonist ivuxolimab. This TCR derives from an adult with an advanced solid tumor such as melanoma, head and neck, liver or kidney cancer. The CDR3 coding sequence is TGTGCCAGTAGTATTTTGGCGGGCAGCGCCACCGGGGAGCTGTTTTTT. This gives the protein CASSILAGSATGELFF.